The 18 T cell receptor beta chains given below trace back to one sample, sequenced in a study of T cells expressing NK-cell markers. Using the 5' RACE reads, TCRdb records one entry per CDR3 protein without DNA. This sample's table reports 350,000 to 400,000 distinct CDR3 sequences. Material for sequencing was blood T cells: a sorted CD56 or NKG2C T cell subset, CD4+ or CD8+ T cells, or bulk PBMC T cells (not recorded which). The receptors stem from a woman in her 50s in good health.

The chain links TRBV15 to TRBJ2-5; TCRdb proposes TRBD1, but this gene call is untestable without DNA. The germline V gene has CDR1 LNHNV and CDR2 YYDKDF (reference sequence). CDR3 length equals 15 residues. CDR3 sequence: CATSRDRGSQETQYF.

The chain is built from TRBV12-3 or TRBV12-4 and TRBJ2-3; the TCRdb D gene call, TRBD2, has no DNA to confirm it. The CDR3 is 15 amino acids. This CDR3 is CASSRTSGDTDTQYF.

This chain's CDR3 is CASSLVLGGQPQHF. The rearrangement joins TRBV4-2 to TRBJ1-5. CDR3 length: 14 residues. Germline V lookup: CDR1 LGHNA, CDR2 YNFKEQ.

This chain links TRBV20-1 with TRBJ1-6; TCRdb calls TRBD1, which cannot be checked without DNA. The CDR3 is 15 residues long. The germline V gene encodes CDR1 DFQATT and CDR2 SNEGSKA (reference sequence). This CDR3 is CSARDLAGVGSPLHF.

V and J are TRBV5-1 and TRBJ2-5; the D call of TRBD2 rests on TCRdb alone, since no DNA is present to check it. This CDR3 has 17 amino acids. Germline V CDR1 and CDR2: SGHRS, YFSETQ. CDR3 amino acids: CASSISPGTSVRETQYF.

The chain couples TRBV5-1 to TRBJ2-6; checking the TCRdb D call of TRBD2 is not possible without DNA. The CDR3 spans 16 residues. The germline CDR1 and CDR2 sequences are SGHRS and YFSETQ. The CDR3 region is CASSPGLGSGANVLTF. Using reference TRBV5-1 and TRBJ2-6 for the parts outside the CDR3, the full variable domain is KAGVTQTPRYLIKTRGQQVTLSCSPISGHRSVSWYQQTPGQGLQFLFEYFSETQRNKGNFPGRFSGRQFSNSRSEMNVSTLELGDSALYLCASSPGLGSGANVLTFGAGSRLTVL.

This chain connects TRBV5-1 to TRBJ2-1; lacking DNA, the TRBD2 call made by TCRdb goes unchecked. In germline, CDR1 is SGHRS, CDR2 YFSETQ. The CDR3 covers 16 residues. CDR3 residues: CASTYSTGTSVNEQFF.

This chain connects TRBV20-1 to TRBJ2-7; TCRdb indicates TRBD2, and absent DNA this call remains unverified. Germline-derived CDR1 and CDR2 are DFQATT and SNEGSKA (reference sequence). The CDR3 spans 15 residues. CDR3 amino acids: CSARLGGGLGYEQYF.

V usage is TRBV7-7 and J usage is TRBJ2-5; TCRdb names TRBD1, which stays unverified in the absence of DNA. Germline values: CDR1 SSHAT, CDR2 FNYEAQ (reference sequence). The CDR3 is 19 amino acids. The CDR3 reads CASSLHFSGTGVPQETQYF.

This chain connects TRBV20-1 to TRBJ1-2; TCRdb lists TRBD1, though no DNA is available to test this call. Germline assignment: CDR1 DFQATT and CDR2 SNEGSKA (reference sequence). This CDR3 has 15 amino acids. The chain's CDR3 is CSARSRLRGDYGYTF.

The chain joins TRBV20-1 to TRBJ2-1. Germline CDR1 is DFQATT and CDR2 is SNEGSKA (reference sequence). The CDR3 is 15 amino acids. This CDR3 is CSVQSSETLSNEQFF.

CDR3 residues: CASSELPRSGNTIYF. The chain links TRBV12-3 or TRBV12-4 to TRBJ1-3; with no DNA, the TCRdb D assignment of TRBD1 cannot be verified. CDR3 length: 15 residues.

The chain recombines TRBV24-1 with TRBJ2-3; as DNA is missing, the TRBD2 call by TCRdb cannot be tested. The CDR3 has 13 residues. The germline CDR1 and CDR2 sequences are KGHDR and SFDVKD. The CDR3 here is CATTSGSTDTQYF.

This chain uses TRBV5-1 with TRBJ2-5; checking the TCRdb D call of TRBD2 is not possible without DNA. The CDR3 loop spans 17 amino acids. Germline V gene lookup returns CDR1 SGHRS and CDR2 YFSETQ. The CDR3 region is CASSLGGGESSQETQYF.

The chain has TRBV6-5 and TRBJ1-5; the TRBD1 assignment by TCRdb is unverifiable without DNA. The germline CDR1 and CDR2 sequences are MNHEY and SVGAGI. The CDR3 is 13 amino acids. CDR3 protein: CASRGQRNQPQHF.

The CDR3 region is CASSRLHSSGRASYEQYF. The chain joins TRBV27 to TRBJ2-7; TCRdb picks TRBD2, but there is no DNA to check that call. Looked up from germline, CDR1 is MNHEY and CDR2 is SMNVEV (reference sequence). The CDR3 runs 18 residues.

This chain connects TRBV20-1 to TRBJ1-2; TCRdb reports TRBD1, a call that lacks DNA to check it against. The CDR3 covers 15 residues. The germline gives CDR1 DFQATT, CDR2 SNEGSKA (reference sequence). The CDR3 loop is CSARDPDRTNYGYTF.

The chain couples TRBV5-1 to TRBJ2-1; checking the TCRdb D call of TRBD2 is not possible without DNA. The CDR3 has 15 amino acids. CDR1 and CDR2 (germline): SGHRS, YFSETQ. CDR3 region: CASSLGGNPYNEQFF. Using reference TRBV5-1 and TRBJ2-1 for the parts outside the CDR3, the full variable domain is KAGVTQTPRYLIKTRGQQVTLSCSPISGHRSVSWYQQTPGQGLQFLFEYFSETQRNKGNFPGRFSGRQFSNSRSEMNVSTLELGDSALYLCASSLGGNPYNEQFFGPGTRLTVL.